Here is one T cell receptor beta chain with its context. Its antigen is currently unknown. The V gene's germline CDR1 is SGHRS and CDR2 YFSETQ. The CDR3 length is 16 residues. Trimming removed 7 bases at V and 2 bases at J, with 18 bases between. The entry originates in a study of cytomegalovirus exposure and HLA in healthy donors. The study, taken as a whole, reports: V- and J-gene trimming in TCR beta was tied to a missense DCLRE1C variant by an analysis performed later.

13 Jbeta primers and 60 Vbeta primers were used for the PCR. The data were produced by immunoSEQ multiplex PCR, yet TCRdb's version contains in-frame clones alone and is incomplete. Among around 170,000 clones listed, about 80% were seen once. V gene TRBV5-1 combines with J gene TRBJ2-2; D might be TRBD2 (5 bases). Sample: PBMCs. The source is a man in his sixties in good health and CMV-seronegative. The DNA of the CDR3 is TGCGCCAGCGCCTTAGGGCCGGGGATAAACACCGGGGAGCTGTTTTTT. This encodes CASALGPGINTGELFF.